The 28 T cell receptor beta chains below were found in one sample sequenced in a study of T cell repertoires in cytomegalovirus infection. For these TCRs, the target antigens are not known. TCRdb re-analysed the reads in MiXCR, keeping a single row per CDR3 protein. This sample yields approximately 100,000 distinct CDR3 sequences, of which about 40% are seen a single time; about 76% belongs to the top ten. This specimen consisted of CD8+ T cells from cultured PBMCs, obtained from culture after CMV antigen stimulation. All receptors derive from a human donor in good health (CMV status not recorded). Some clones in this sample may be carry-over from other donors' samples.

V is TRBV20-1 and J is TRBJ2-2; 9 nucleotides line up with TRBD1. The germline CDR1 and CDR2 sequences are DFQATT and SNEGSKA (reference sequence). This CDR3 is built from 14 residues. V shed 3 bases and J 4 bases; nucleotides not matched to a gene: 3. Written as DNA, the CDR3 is TGCAGTGCTAGGACAGGGGGGACCACCGGGGAGCTGTTTTTT. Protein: CSARTGGTTGELFF.

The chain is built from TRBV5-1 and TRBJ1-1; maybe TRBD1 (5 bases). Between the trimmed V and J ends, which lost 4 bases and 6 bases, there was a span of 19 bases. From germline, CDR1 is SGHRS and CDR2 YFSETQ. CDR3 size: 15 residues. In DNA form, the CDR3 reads TGCGCCAGCAGCCCGTGGACATCTGGGGGTCCTGAAGCTTTCTTT. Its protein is CASSPWTSGGPEAFF. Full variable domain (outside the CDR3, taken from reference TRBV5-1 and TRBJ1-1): KAGVTQTPRYLIKTRGQQVTLSCSPISGHRSVSWYQQTPGQGLQFLFEYFSETQRNKGNFPGRFSGRQFSNSRSEMNVSTLELGDSALYLCASSPWTSGGPEAFFGQGTRLTVV.

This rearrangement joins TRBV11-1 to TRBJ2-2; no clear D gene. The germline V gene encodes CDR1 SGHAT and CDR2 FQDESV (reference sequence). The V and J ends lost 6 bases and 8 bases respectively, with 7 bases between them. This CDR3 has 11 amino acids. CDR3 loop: CASRAMGELFF. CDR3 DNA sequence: TGTGCCAGCAGGGCGATGGGGGAGCTGTTTTTT. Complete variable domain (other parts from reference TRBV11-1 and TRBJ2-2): EAEVAQSPRYKITEKSQAVAFWCDPISGHATLYWYRQILGQGPELLVQFQDESVVDDSQLPKDRFSAERLKGVDSTLKIQPAELGDSAMYLCASRAMGELFFGEGSRLTVL.

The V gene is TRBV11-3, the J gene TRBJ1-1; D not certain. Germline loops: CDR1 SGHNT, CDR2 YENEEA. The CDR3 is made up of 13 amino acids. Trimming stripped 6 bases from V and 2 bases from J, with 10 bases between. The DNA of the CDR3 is TGTGCCAGCAGAGGACGGGGAAACACTGAAGCTTTCTTT. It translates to CASRGRGNTEAFF. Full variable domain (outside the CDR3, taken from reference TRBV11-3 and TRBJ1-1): EAGVVQSPRYKIIEKKQPVAFWCNPISGHNTLYWYLQNLGQGPELLIRYENEEAVDDSQLPKDRFSAERLKGVDSTLKIQPAELGDSAVYLCASRGRGNTEAFFGQGTRLTVV.

The CDR3 DNA reads TGTGCCAGCAGCCCTGGGAAGGGGGGCCATCAGCCCCAGCATTTT. It yields the protein CASSPGKGGHQPQHF. The chain joins TRBV5-6 to TRBJ1-5; weak D call: TRBD1 (6 bases). The ends were cut back, 4 bases at V and 5 bases at J, with 16 bases in the middle. CDR1 and CDR2 from the germline V gene are SGHDT and YYEEEE. This CDR3 region has 15 residues.

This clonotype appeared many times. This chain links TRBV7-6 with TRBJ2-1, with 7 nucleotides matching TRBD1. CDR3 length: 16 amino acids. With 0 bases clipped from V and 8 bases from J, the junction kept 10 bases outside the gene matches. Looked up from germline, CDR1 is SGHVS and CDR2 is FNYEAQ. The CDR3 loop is CASSLAPPWQGDEQFF. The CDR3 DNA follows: TGTGCCAGCAGCTTAGCCCCCCCCTGGCAGGGGGATGAGCAGTTCTTC.

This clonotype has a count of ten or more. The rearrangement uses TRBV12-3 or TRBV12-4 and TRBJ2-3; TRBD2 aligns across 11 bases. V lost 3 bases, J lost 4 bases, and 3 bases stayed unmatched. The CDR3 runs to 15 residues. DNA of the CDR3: TGTGCCAGCAGTTTCGGACTAGCGGGTGCAGATACGCAGTATTTT. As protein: CASSFGLAGADTQYF.

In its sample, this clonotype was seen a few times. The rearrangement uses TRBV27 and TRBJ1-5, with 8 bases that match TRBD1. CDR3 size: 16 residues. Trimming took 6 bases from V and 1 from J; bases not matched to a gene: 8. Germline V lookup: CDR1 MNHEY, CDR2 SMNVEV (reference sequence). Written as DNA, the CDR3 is TGTGCCAGCAGGGGGATTACAGGGGGAAGCAATCAGCCCCAGCATTTT. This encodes CASRGITGGSNQPQHF.

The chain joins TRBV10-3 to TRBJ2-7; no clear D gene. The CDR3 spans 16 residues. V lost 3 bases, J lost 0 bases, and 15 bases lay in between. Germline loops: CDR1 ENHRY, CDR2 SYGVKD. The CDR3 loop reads CAISDRVDSFSYEQYF. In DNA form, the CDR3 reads TGTGCCATCAGTGACCGAGTCGACTCCTTCTCCTACGAGCAGTACTTC.

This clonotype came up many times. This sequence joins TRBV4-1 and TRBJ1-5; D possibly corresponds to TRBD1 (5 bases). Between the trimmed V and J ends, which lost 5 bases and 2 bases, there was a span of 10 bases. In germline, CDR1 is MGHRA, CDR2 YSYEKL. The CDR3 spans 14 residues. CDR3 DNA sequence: TGCGCCAGCAGCAACTCGGGGGGCAATCAGCCCCAGCATTTT. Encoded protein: CASSNSGGNQPQHF.

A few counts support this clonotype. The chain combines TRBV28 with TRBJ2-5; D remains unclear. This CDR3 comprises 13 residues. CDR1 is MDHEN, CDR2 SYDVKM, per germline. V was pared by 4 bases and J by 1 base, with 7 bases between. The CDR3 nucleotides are TGTGCCAGCAGTTGGGCGGTCCAAGAGACCCAGTACTTC. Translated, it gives CASSWAVQETQYF.

The CDR3 loop reads CASSPRGQGGYTF. CDR3 nucleotides: TGTGCCAGCAGTCCCAGGGGGCAGGGTGGCTACACCTTC. The chain uses TRBV27 and TRBJ1-2; 8 bases line up with TRBD1. Per the germline V gene, CDR1 is MNHEY and CDR2 is SMNVEV (reference sequence). Trimming at V came to 5 bases and at J to 7 bases, leaving 6 bases not matched to a gene. The CDR3 runs 13 residues.

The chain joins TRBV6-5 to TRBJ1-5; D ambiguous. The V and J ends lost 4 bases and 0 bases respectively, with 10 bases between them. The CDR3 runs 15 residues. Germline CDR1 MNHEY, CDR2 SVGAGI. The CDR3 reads CASSSQAYSNQPQHF. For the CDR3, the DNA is TGTGCCAGCAGTTCCCAAGCCTATAGCAATCAGCCCCAGCATTTT.

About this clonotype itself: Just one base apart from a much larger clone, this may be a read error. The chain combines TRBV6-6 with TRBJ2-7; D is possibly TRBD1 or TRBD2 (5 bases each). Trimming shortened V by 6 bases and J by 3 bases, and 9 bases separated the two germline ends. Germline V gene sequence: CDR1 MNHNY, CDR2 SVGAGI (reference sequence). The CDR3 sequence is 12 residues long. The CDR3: CASSSRGYEQYF. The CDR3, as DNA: TGTGCCAGCAGCTCGAGGGGCTACGAGCAGTACTTC.

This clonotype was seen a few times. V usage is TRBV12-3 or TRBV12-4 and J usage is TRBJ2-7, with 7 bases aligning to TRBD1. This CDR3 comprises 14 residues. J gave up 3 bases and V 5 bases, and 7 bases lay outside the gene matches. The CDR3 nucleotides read TGTGCCAGCAGTAGACAGGGTCGTTTCTACGAGCAGTACTTC. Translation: CASSRQGRFYEQYF.

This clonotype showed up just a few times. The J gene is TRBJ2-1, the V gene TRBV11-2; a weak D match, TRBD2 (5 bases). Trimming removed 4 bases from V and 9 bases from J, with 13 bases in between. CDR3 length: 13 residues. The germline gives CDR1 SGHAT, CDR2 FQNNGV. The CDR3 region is CASSSPREGEQFF. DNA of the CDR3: TGTGCCAGCAGCTCCCCGAGGGAAGGTGAGCAGTTCTTC.

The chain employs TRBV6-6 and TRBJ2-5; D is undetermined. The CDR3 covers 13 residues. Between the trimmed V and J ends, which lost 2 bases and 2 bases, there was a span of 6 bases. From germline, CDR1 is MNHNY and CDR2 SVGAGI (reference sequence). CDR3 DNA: TGTGCCAGCAGTTACACGGAACAAGAGACCCAGTACTTC. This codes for CASSYTEQETQYF.

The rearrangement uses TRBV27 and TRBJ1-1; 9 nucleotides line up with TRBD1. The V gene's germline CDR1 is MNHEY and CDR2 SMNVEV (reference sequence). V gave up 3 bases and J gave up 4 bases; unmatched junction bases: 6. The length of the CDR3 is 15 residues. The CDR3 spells CASSLTGGGITEAFF. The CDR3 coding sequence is TGTGCCAGCAGTTTGACAGGGGGTGGTATCACTGAAGCTTTCTTT.

CDR3 nucleotides: TGTGCCACGTCGGATCTGGGACTCTCTTACAATGAGCAGTTCTTC. Protein product: CATSDLGLSYNEQFF. The rearrangement links TRBV5-4 to TRBJ2-1, with D perhaps TRBD2 (6 bases). Germline V gene data show CDR1 as SGHNT and CDR2 as YYREEE (reference sequence). V was shortened by 9 bases and J by 4 bases, with 20 bases between the two germline ends. This CDR3 is built from 15 residues.

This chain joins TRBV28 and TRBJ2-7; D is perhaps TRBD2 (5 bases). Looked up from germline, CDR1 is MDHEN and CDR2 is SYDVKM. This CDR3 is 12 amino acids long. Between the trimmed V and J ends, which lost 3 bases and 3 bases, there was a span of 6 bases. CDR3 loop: CASSFGNYEQYF. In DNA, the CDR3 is TGTGCCAGCAGTTTCGGGAACTACGAGCAGTACTTC.

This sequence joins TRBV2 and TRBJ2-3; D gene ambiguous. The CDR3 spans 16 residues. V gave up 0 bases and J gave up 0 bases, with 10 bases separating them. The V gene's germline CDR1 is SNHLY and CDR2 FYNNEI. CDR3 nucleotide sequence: TGTGCCAGCAGTGAAGCGAAATCTCCTAGCACAGATACGCAGTATTTT. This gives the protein CASSEAKSPSTDTQYF.

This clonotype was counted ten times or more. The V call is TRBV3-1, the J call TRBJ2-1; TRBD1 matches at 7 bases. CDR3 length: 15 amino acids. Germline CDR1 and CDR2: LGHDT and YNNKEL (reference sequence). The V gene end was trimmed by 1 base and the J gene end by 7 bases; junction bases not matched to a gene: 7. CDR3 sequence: CASSQGTGPGNEQFF. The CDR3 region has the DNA TGTGCCAGCAGCCAAGGGACAGGCCCTGGGAATGAGCAGTTCTTC.

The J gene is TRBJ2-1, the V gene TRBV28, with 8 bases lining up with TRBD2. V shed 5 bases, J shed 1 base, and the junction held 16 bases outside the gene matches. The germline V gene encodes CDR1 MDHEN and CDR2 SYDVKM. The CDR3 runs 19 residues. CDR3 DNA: TGTGCCAGCAGTCTTGACCCCGGGGGGGCCGGGGATTCCTACAATGAGCAGTTCTTC. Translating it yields CASSLDPGGAGDSYNEQFF.

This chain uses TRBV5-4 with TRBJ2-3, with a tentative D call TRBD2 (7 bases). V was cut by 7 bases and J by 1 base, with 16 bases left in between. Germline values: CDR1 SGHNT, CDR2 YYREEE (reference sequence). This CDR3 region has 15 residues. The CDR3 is CASGPEGGGTDTQYF. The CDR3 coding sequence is TGTGCCAGCGGCCCCGAAGGGGGGGGCACAGATACGCAGTATTTT.

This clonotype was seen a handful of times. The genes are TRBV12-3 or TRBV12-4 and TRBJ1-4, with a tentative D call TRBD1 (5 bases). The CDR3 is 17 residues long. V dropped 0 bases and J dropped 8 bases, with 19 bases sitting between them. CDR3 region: CASSLALIGAGQEKLFF. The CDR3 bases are TGTGCCAGCAGTTTAGCGCTCATTGGGGCAGGGCAAGAAAAACTGTTTTTT.

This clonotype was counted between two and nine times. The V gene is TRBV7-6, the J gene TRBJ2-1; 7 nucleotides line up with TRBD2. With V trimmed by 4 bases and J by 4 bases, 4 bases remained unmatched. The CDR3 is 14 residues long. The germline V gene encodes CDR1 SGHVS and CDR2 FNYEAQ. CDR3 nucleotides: TGTGCCAGCAGCTACGGGGGGAAGTACAATGAGCAGTTCTTC. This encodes CASSYGGKYNEQFF.

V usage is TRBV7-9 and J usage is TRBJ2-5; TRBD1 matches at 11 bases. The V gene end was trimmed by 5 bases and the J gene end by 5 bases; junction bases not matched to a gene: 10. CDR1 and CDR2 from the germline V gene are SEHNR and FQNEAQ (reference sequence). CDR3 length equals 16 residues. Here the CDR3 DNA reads TGTGCCAGCAGCCTCCGGGACAGGGGGGCGGGGGAGACCCAGTACTTC. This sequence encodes CASSLRDRGAGETQYF.

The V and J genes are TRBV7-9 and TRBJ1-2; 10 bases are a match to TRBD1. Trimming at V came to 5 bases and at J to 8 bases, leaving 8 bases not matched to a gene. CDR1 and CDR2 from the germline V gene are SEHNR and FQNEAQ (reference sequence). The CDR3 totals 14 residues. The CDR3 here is CASSGTGAPTGYTF. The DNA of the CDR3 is TGTGCCAGCAGCGGGACAGGGGCGCCCACAGGCTACACCTTC.